The present entry profiles one T cell receptor (beta chain) with its context. This clone was recorded once. Its antigen is unknown. Base qualities are not at hand, and no much larger clone is one base apart. Other DNA sequences in this sample translate to the same CDR3. Reading the label with the study, this specimen's time point is: around 28 days on oral tofacitinib. According to the study, the label for this sample's treatment or condition signals: oral pan-JAK inhibitor, 5-10 mg twice daily. From alopecia areata patients, peripheral blood was collected along with lesional scalp punch biopsies. PBMCs were isolated by density centrifugation and stained for CD3, CD4 and CD8, after which CD4+ and CD8+ T cells were sorted on a FACSAria. The library was obtained by the immunoSEQ multiplex PCR assay. RNA was extracted from all samples and reverse transcribed into cDNA, which served as template for TCR sequencing. SuperScript III was used to make first-strand cDNA, primed with a 2:1 mix of oligo-dT and random hexamers. A synthetic immune receptor repertoire was used to gauge amplification bias, and whatever bias remained was removed computationally. Regarding the original processing steps: After raw reads were preprocessed to remove errors, the CDR3 was defined following IMGT conventions as running from the conserved cysteine to phenylalanine. Clonality was computed by normalizing Shannon entropy by log2 of the number of productive unique TCRs and subtracting the result from 1. Whether each scalp clone was CD4 or CD8 was inferred by checking scalp TCRbeta sequences against the CD4 and CD8 repertoires from sorted blood. TCRdb's version of the immuneACCESS table is confined to in-frame rearrangements and falls short of the full clone set. An unresolved V gene accounts for under half of the shortfall where checked; the remainder is of unknown origin. V, J and clone size derive from that table, while D and trimming were established from the DNA sequence. The sample table lists 100,000 to 150,000 clones, roughly 55% of them with a count of one. Around 6% of the sample is held by the ten biggest clonotypes.

This entry belongs to a study of CD8+ T cells in alopecia areata (dated by TCRdb to between 2018 and 2020). Broadly, across the study: The treated patients took part in an open-label pilot trial in which moderate-to-severe alopecia areata was treated with oral tofacitinib at 5 to 10 mg twice daily. In both human patients and the C3H/HeJ mouse model, the study applied high-throughput TCRbeta sequencing to look at T cell clonal expansion in alopecia areata. Scalp clonality was compared among normal scalp (n=4), patchy alopecia areata scalp (n=8), and alopecia totalis/universalis scalp (n=8). Tofacitinib-treated patients had biopsies at baseline and at 4 and 24 weeks of treatment, with a later scalp biopsy in several patients. Human TCRbeta sequencing covered scalp tissue and sorted CD4+ and CD8+ peripheral blood T cells from patchy and totalis/universalis alopecia areata patients and healthy controls. Tofacitinib was given for 6 to 18 months, followed by 6 months of follow-up off drug to assess delayed response and recurrence. Disease severity in treated patients was measured with the SALT score, which quantifies the percentage of affected scalp surface area. RNA was obtained with the PAXgene miRNA kit for fixed scalp, the miRNeasy kit for PBMCs, and the RNeasy kit for mouse skin. TCRbeta CDR3 regions were amplified by immunoSEQ multiplex PCR with 35 Vbeta forward and 13 Jbeta reverse primers. General study outcomes and caveats: Shared TCR sequences between patients were less evident than in mice, which may be partly attributable to HLA diversity in the patient population. Unlike mouse skin, which is dominated by gammadelta T cells, normal human skin has resident alphabeta T cells that are also sequenced, and this complicates analysis of the scalp TCR repertoire. Because the treated cohort was small and had only one nonresponder, larger studies are needed to examine links between baseline CD8+ expansion and response. Tofacitinib significantly lowered scalp clonality and the number of expanded CD8+ clones among the top 100 scalp clones. During tofacitinib treatment, many expanded lesional clones remained in scalp and blood, and this persistence may partly explain relapse after treatment is stopped. Compared with normal scalp, lesional scalp, particularly in alopecia totalis/universalis, had higher clonality and more expanded CD8+ clones, which suggests antigenic drive.

Cut back by 5 bases and 2 bases, the V and J ends lie 3 bases apart. CDR1 SEHNR and CDR2 FQNEAQ were looked up in the germline V gene (reference sequence). The CDR3 sequence holds 11 residues, the cysteine and phenylalanine included. Of all the DNA, just the CDR3 is kept, 33 bases in frame from base 1. This clonotype originated in a human donor with alopecia areata. This chain is built from TRBV7-9 and TRBJ2-5, with the identity of the D gene unclear. This sample comprised CD4+ T cells sorted from blood, obtained at week 4, from a patient treated with tofacitinib. The DNA is as follows: TGTGCCAGCAGCCGACAAGAGACCCAGTACTTC. Its product reads: CASSRQETQYF.